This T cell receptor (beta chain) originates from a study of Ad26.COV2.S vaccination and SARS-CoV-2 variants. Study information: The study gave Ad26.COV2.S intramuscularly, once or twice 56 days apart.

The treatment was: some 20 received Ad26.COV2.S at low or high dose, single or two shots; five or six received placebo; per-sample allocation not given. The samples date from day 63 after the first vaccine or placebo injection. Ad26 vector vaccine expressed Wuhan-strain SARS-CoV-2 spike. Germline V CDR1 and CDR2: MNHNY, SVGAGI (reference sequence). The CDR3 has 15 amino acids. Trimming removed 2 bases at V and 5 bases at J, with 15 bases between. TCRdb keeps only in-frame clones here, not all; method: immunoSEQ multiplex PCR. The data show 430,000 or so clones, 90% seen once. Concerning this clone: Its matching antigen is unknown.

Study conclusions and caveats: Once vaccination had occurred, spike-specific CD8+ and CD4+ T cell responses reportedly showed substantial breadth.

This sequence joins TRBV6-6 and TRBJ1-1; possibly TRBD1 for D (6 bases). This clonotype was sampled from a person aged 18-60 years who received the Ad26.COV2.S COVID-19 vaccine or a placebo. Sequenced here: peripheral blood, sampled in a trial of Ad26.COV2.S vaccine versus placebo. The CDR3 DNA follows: TGTGCCAGCAGTTACGACGGCAGGGGATGGACTGAAGCTTTCTTT. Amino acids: CASSYDGRGWTEAFF.